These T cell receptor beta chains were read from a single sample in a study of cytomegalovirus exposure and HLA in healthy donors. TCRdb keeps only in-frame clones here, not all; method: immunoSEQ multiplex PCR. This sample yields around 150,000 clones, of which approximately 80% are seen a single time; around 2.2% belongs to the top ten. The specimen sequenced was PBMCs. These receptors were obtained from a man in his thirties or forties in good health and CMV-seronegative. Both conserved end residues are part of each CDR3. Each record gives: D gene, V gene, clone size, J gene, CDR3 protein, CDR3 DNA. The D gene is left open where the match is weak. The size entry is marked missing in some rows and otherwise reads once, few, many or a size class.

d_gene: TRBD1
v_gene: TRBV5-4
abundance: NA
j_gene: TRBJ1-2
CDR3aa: CASSLSGQGTEGYTF
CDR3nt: TGTGCCAGCAGCTTATCGGGACAGGGGACGGAAGGCTACACCTTC

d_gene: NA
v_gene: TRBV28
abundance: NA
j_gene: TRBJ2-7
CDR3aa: CASGESSYEQYF
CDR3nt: TGTGCCAGCGGGGAGAGCTCCTACGAGCAGTACTTC

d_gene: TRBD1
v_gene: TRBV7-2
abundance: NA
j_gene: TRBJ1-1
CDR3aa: CASSLVGTGGTEAFF
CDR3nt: TGTGCCAGCAGCTTAGTTGGGACAGGGGGCACTGAAGCTTTCTTT

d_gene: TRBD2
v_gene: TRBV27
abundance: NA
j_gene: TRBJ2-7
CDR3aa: CASSLGLAQYF
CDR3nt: TGTGCCAGCAGTCTGGGACTAGCACAGTACTTC

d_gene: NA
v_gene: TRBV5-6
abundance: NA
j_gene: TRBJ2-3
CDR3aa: CASSLAGTDTQYF
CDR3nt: TGTGCCAGCAGCTTGGCGGGCACAGATACGCAGTATTTT

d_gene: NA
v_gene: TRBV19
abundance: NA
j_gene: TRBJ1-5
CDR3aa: CASNHQYTDYSNQPQHF
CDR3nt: TGTGCCAGTAACCACCAATACACGGACTATAGCAATCAGCCCCAGCATTTT

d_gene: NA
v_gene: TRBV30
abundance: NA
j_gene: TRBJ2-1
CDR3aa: CAWSPPSANEQFF
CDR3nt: TGTGCCTGGAGTCCCCCTAGCGCCAATGAGCAGTTCTTC

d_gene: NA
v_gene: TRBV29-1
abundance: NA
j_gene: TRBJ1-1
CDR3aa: CSVEENTEAFF
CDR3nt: TGCAGCGTCGAGGAAAACACTGAAGCTTTCTTT

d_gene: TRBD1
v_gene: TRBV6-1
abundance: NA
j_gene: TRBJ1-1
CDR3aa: CASSWTGGATEAFF
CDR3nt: TGTGCCAGCAGTTGGACAGGGGGAGCAACTGAAGCTTTCTTT

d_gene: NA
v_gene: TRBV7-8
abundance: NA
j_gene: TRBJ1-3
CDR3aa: CASSQQDPKAGNTIYF
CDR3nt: TGTGCCAGCAGCCAACAGGACCCGAAGGCCGGAAACACCATATATTTT

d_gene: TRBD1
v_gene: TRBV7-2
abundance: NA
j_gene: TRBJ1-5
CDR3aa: CASSPQGGNQPQHF
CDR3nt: TGTGCCAGCAGCCCCCAGGGGGGCAATCAGCCCCAGCATTTT

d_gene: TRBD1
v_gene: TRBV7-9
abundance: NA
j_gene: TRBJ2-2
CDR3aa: CASSFTGDTGELFF
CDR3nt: TGTGCCAGCAGCTTTACAGGGGACACCGGGGAGCTGTTTTTT

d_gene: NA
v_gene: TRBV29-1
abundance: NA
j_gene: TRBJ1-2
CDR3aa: CSVEVNEGPAIYGYTF
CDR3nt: TGCAGCGTTGAAGTAAATGAGGGTCCGGCGATCTATGGCTACACCTTC

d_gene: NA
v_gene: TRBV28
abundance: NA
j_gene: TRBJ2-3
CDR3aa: CASSSRRRTDTQYF
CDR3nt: TGTGCCAGCAGCTCTAGAAGACGCACAGATACGCAGTATTTT

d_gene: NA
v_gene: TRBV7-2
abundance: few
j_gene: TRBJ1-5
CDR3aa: CASSQRLQGSGPQHF
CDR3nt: TGTGCCAGCAGCCAAAGACTCCAGGGATCAGGGCCCCAGCATTTT

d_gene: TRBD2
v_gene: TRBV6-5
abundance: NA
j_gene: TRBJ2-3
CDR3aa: CASSYPGGSDPDTQYF
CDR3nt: TGTGCCAGCAGTTACCCTGGCGGGAGTGACCCAGATACGCAGTATTTT

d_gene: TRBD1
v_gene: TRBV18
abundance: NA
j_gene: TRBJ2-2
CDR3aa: CASSPGQAKNTGELFF
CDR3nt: TGTGCCAGCTCGCCGGGACAGGCGAAGAACACCGGGGAGCTGTTTTTT

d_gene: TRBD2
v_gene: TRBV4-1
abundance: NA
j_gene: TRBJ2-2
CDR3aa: CASSLHPGGSGTGELFF
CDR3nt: TGCGCCAGCAGCCTCCACCCAGGCGGGAGCGGTACCGGGGAGCTGTTTTTT

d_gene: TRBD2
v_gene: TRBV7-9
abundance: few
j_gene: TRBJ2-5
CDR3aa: CASRRGEETQYF
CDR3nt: TGTGCCAGCCGGCGGGGGGAAGAGACCCAGTACTTC

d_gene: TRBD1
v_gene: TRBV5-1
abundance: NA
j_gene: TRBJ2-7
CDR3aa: CASSWDRNYEQYF
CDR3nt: TGCGCCAGCAGCTGGGACAGGAACTACGAGCAGTACTTC

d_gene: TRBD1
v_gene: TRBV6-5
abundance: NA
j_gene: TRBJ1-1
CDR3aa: CASSRRQGNTEAFF
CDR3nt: TGTGCCAGCAGCCGTCGACAGGGCAACACTGAAGCTTTCTTT

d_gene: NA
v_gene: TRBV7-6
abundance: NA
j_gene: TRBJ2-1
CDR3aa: CASSLRESNEQFF
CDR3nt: TGTGCCAGCAGCTTGCGCGAGTCTAATGAGCAGTTCTTC

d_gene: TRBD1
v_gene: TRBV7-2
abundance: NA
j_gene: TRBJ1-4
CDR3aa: CASSFEARGRKLFF
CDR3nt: TGTGCCAGCAGCTTTGAGGCGAGGGGGCGAAAACTGTTTTTT

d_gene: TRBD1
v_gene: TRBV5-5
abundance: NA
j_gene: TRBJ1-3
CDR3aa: CASSLRQGPSGNTIYF
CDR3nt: TGTGCCAGCAGCCTGAGACAGGGCCCCTCTGGAAACACCATATATTTT

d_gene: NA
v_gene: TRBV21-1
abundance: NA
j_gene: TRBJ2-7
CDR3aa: CASSLAGEAGYEQYF
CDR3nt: TGTGCCAGCTCCCTAGCGGGAGAGGCTGGCTACGAGCAGTACTTC

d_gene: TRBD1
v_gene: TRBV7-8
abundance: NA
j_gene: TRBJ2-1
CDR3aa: CASTLQGAQYNEQFF
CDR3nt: TGTGCCAGCACACTACAGGGGGCGCAGTACAATGAGCAGTTCTTC

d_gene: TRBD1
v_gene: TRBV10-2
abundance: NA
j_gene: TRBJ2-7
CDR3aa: CASSIFFGDSSLYEQYF
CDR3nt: TGCGCCAGCAGCATCTTTTTCGGGGACAGCAGTCTCTACGAGCAGTACTTC

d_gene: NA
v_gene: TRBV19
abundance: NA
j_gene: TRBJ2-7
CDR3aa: CARPRDFRLICEQYF
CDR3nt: TGTGCCCGCCCCCGGGACTTCCGTCTCATTTGCGAGCAGTACTTC

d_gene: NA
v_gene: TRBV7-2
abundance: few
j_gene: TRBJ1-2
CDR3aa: CASSLGPRDYGYTF
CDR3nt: TGTGCCAGCAGCTTAGGTCCAAGAGACTATGGCTACACCTTC

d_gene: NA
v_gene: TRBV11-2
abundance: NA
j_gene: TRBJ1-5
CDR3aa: CASSLGQGPQPQHF
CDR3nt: TGTGCCAGCAGCTTAGGCCAGGGCCCTCAGCCCCAGCATTTT

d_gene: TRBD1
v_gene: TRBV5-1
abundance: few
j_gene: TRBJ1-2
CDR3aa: CASSLAGTAANYGYTF
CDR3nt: TGCGCCAGCAGCTTGGCCGGGACAGCCGCTAACTATGGCTACACCTTC